This T cell receptor beta chain was sequenced during a study of OX40 agonist ivuxolimab in advanced cancers. About the research overall: Three patients got partial responses; one had hepatocellular carcinoma and two had cutaneous melanoma.

As concerns this clone: Its matching antigen is unknown.

Study-level points and caveats: Antigens targeted by the expanded peripheral T cells were not determined. There was clonal expansion of CD4+ and CD8+ blood T cells by week 6 at 0.1 to 3.0 mg/kg.

Germline-derived CDR1 and CDR2 are SGHNT and YENEEA. Deletions cut 2 bases from V and 4 bases from J, with 8 bases between. This CDR3 has 13 amino acids. Profiling relied on immunoSEQ multiplex PCR, and the TCRdb table lists in-frame clones only, not all of them. The profile shows tens of thousands of clones, 81% of them singletons. The receptor's source is an adult with an advanced solid tumor such as melanoma, head and neck, liver or kidney cancer. This chain joins TRBV11-3 and TRBJ1-1; D is uncertain. This specimen consisted of CD4+ or CD8+ T cells sorted from blood, obtained in a trial of the OX40 agonist ivuxolimab. The chain's CDR3 is CASSLSRRTEAFF. The CDR3 DNA is TGTGCCAGCAGCTTATCTCGTCGCACTGAAGCTTTCTTT.